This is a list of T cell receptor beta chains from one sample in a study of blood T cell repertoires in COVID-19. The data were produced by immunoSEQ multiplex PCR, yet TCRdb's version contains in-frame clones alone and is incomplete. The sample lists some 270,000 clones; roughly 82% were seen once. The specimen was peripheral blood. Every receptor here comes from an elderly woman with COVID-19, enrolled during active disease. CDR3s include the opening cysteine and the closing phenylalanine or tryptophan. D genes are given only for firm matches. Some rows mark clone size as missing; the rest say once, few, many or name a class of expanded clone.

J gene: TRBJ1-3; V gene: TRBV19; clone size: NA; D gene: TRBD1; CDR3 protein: CATTTGLFSGNTIYF; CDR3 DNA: TGTGCCACTACGACAGGGCTCTTCTCTGGAAACACCATATATTTT
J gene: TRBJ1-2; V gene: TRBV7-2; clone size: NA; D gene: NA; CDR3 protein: CASSDRVGYTF; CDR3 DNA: TGTGCCAGCAGCGATCGAGTAGGCTACACCTTC
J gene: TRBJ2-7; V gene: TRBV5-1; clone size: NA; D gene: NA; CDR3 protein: CASSPGYYEQYF; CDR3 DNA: TGCGCCAGCAGCCCCGGGTATTACGAGCAGTACTTC
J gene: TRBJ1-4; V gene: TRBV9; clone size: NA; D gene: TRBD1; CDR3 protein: CASSVTGSEKLFF; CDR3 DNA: TGTGCCAGCAGCGTGACAGGGTCTGAAAAACTGTTTTTT
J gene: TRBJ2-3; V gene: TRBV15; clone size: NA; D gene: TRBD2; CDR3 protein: CATRRDYTDTQYF; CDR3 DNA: TGTGCCACCCGTCGGGACTACACAGATACGCAGTATTTT
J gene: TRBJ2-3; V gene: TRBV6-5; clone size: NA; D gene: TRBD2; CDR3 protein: CASHPLAGGTDTQYF; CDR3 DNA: TGTGCCAGCCACCCCCTCGCGGGGGGCACAGATACGCAGTATTTT
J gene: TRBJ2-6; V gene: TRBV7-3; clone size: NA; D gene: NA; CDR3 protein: CASSFQGSGANVLTF; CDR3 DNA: TGTGCCAGCAGCTTCCAGGGCTCTGGGGCCAACGTCCTGACTTTC
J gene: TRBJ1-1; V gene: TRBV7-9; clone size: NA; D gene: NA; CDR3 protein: CASSLGQTSPFF; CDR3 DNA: TGTGCCAGCAGCCTTGGACAGACGTCACCTTTCTTT
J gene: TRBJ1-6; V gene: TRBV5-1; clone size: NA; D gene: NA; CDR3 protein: CASSLPGKNSPLHF; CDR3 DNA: TGCGCCAGCAGCTTGCCAGGGAAGAATTCACCCCTCCACTTT
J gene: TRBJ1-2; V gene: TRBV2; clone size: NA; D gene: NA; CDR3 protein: CASRGQDYGYTF; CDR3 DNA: TGTGCCAGCAGGGGGCAAGACTATGGCTACACCTTC
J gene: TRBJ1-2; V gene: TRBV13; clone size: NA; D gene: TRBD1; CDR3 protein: CASSLRQGTGGYTF; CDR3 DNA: TGTGCCAGCAGCCTAAGACAGGGAACGGGTGGCTACACCTTC
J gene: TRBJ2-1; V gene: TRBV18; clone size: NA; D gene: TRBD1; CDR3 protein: CASSPGTGDNEQFF; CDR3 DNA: TGTGCCAGCTCACCAGGGACAGGAGACAATGAGCAGTTCTTC
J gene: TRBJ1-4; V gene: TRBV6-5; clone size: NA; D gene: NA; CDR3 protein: CASRAGPNEKLFF; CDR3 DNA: TGTGCCAGCAGGGCAGGGCCCAATGAAAAACTGTTTTTT
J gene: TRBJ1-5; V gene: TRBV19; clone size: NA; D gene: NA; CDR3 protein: CASTHDSSYSNQPQHF; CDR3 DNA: TGTGCCAGTACCCATGACAGCAGTTATAGCAATCAGCCCCAGCATTTT
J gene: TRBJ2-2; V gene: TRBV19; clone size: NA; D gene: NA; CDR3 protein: CASSTSGPELFF; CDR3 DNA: TGTGCCAGTAGTACCTCAGGGCCAGAGCTGTTTTTT
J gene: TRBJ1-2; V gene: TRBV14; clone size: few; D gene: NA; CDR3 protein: CASSLDTYYGYTF; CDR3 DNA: TGTGCCAGCAGCTTGGACACCTACTATGGCTACACCTTC
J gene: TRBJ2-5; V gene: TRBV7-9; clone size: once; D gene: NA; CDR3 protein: CASSLGGRAETQYF; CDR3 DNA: TGTGCCAGCAGTTTAGGGGGGCGCGCAGAGACCCAGTACTTC
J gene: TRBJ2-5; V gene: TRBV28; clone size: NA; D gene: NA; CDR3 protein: CATRTVRGLGTQYF; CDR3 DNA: TGTGCCACCCGGACAGTCCGGGGTCTTGGGACCCAGTACTTC
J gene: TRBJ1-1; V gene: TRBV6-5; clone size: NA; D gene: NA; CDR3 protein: CASSWGGSSEAFF; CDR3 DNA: TGTGCCAGCAGTTGGGGGGGGAGTAGTGAAGCTTTCTTT
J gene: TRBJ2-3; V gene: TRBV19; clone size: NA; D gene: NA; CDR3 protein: CASSKGRNTDTQYF; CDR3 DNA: TGTGCCAGTAGTAAGGGGCGAAACACAGATACGCAGTATTTT
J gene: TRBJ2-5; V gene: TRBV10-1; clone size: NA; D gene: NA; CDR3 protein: CASSAVTGVGETQYF; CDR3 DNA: TGCGCCAGCAGTGCCGTTACAGGAGTTGGAGAGACCCAGTACTTC
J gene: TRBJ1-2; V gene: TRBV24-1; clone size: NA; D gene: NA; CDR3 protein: CATSDRDADYGYTF; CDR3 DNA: TGTGCCACCAGTGACAGGGATGCGGACTATGGCTACACCTTC
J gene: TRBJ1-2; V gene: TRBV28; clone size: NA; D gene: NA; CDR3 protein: CASSFLGAGGYGYTF; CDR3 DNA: TGTGCCAGCAGTTTCTTAGGGGCCGGGGGCTATGGCTACACCTTC
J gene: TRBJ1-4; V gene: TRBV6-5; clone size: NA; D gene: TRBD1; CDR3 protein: CASGRQGGREKLFF; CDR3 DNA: TGTGCCAGCGGGCGCCAGGGGGGAAGGGAAAAACTGTTTTTT
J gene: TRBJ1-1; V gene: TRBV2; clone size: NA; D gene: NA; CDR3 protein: CASSVPLDKLMNTEAFF; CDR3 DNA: TGTGCCAGCAGTGTCCCCCTTGACAAGTTAATGAACACTGAAGCTTTCTTT
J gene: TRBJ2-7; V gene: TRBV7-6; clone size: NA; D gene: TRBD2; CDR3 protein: CASSSIGGTYEQYF; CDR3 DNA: TGTGCCAGCAGCTCGATCGGGGGGACCTACGAGCAGTACTTC
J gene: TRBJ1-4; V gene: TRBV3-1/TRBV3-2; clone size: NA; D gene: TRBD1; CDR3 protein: CASSARFVGQGGEKLFF; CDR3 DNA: TGTGCCAGCAGCGCAAGGTTTGTCGGACAGGGGGGAGAAAAACTGTTTTTT
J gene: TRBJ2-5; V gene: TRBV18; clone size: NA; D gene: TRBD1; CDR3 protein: CASSPLGTGGSETQYF; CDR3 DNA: TGTGCCAGCTCACCCCTAGGGACAGGGGGCTCAGAGACCCAGTACTTC
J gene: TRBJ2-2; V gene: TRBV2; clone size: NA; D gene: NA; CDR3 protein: CASSPDGKNTGELFF; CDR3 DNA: TGTGCCAGCAGTCCTGACGGGAAGAACACCGGGGAGCTGTTTTTT
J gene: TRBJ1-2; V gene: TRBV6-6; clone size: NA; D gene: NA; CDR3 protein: CASSYRGLSYSGYTF; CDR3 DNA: TGTGCCAGCAGTTACAGGGGACTGTCCTATAGTGGCTACACCTTC
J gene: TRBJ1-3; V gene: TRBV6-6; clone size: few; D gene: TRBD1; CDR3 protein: CASSRGETGASGNTIYF; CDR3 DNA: TGTGCCAGCAGCCGAGGGGAAACAGGGGCCTCTGGAAACACCATATATTTT
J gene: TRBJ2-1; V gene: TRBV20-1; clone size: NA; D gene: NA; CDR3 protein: CSARAETVLFF; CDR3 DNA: TGCAGTGCCAGGGCCGAGACAGTTCTGTTCTTC
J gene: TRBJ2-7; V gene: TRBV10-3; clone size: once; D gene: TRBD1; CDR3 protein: CASGQGLDEQYF; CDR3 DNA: TGTGCGAGCGGACAGGGGCTTGACGAGCAGTACTTC
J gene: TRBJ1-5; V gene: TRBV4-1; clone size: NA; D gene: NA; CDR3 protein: CASSQEGGQPQHF; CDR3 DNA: TGCGCCAGCAGCCAAGAAGGAGGACAGCCCCAGCATTTT
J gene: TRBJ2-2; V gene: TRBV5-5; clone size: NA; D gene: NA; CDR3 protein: CASSPGVGELFF; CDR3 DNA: TGTGCCAGCAGTCCCGGGGTCGGGGAGCTGTTTTTT
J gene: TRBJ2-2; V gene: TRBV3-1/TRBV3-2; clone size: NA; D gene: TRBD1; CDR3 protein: CASRQGPGELFF; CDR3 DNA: TGTGCCAGCCGACAGGGTCCCGGGGAGCTGTTTTTT
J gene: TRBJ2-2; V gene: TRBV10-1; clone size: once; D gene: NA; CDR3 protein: CASNRDITGELFF; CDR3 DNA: TGCGCCAGCAATCGGGATATCACCGGGGAGCTGTTTTTT
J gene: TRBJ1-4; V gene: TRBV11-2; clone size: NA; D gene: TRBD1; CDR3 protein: CASSLGQGGQGWTNEKLFF; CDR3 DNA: TGTGCCAGCAGCCTGGGACAGGGAGGACAAGGTTGGACTAATGAAAAACTGTTTTTT
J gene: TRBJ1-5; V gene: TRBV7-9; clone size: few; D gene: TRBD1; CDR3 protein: CASSLQGAKDQPQHF; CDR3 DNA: TGTGCCAGCAGCTTACAGGGGGCTAAGGATCAGCCCCAGCATTTT
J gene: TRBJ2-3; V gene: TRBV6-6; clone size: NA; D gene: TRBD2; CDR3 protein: CASASPAGREADTQYF; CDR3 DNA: TGTGCCAGCGCCTCTCCAGCGGGGAGGGAAGCAGATACGCAGTATTTT
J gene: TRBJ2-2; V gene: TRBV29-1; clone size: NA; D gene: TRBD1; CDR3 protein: CSVEHQGASTGELFF; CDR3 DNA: TGCAGCGTTGAACATCAGGGGGCGTCCACCGGGGAGCTGTTTTTT
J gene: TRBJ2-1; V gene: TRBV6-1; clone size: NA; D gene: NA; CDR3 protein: CASSEAPGRFF; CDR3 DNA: TGTGCCAGCAGTGAAGCCCCTGGGCGGTTCTTC
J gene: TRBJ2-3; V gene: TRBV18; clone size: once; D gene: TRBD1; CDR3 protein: CASSPPVRTGSDTQYF; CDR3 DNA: TGTGCCAGCTCACCACCGGTACGGACAGGTTCTGATACGCAGTATTTT
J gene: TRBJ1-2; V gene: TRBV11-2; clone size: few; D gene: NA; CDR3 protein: CASSPQGNYGYTF; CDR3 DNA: TGTGCCAGCAGTCCTCAGGGTAACTATGGCTACACCTTC
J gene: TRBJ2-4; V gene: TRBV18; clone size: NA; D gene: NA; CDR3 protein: CASSPQGPKNIQYF; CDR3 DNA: TGTGCCAGCTCACCGCAGGGCCCCAAAAACATTCAGTACTTC
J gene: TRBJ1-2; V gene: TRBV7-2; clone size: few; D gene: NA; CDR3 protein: CASSLEQGYGYTF; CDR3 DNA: TGTGCCAGCAGCCTAGAACAGGGCTATGGCTACACCTTC
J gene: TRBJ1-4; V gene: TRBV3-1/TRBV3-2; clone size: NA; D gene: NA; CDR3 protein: CASSQPRTDNNEKLFF; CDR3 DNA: TGTGCCAGCAGCCAGCCGCGGACAGACAATAATGAAAAACTGTTTTTT
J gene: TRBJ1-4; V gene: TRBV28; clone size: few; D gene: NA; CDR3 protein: CASNSGGSGEKLFF; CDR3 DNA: TGTGCCAGCAATTCCGGGGGTAGCGGTGAAAAACTGTTTTTT
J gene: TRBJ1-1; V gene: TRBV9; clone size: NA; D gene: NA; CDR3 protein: CASSVFPDTTEAFF; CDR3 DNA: TGTGCCAGCAGCGTTTTCCCCGACACCACTGAAGCTTTCTTT
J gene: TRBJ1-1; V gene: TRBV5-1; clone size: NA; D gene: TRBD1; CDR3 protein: CASSLRQGGNTEAFF; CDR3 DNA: TGCGCCAGCAGCTTAAGACAGGGGGGGAACACTGAAGCTTTCTTT
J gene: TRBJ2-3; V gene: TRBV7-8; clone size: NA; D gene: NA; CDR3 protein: CASSLATTDTQYF; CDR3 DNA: TGTGCCAGCAGCTTAGCGACAACAGATACGCAGTATTTT
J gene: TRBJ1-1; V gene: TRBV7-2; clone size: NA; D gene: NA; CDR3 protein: CASSLLGARGYTEAFF; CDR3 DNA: TGTGCCAGCAGCCTATTGGGAGCTCGGGGATACACTGAAGCTTTCTTT
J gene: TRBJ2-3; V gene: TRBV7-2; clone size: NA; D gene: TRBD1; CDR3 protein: CASSLAPNLEQGALRTDTQYF; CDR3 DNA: TGTGCCAGCAGCTTAGCCCCCAACCTGGAACAGGGGGCATTGAGAACAGATACGCAGTATTTT
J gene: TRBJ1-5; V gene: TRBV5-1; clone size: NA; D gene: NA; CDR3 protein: CASSLEGSANQPQHF; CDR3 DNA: TGCGCCAGCAGCTTAGAGGGCTCCGCCAATCAGCCCCAGCATTTT
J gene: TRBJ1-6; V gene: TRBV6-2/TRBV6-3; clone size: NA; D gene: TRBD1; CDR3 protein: CASSSLRQGAWNSPLHF; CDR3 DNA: TGTGCCAGCAGTTCCCTGAGACAGGGGGCATGGAATTCACCCCTCCACTTT
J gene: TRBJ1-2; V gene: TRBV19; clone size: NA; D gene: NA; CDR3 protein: CASSGQPNYGYTF; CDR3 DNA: TGTGCCAGTTCCGGACAGCCTAACTATGGCTACACCTTC
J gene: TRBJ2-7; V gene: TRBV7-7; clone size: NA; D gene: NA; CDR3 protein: CASSIGQGYYEQYF; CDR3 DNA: TGTGCCAGCAGTATTGGACAAGGTTACTACGAGCAGTACTTC
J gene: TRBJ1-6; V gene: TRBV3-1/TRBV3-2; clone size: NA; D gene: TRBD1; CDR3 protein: CASSQPGQGSPLHF; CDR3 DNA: TGTGCCAGCAGCCAACCAGGACAGGGTTCACCCCTCCACTTT
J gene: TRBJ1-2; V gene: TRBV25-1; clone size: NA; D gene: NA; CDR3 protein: CASSESSVVNYGYTF; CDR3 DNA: TGTGCCAGCAGTGAATCATCGGTAGTCAACTATGGCTACACCTTC